The 24 T cell receptor beta chains below were found in one sample sequenced in a study of graft-versus-host responses after intestinal transplantation. The table came from immunoSEQ multiplex PCR; TCRdb's copy has only in-frame clones and leaves some out. Of just over 40,000 clones listed, about 90% are singletons. The sequenced sample was PBMCs, obtained approximately 300 days after intestinal transplant. The source of these receptors is a human patient who received an intestinal transplant, so some T cells may come from the graft donor.

This chain links TRBV9 with TRBJ2-1, with D possibly matching TRBD1 (7 bases). Germline V gives CDR1 SGDLS, CDR2 YYNGEE. The CDR3 has 14 amino acids. The germline V and J ends were trimmed by 0 bases and 8 bases, with 12 bases remaining between them. For the CDR3, the DNA is TGTGCCAGCAGCGTAGAAGCCAGGGGGGATGAGCAGTTCTTC. It is translated as CASSVEARGDEQFF. The full variable domain, in which reference TRBV9 and TRBJ2-1 provide the parts outside the CDR3, is DSGVTQTPKHLITATGQRVTLRCSPRSGDLSVYWYQQSLDQGLQFLIQYYNGEERAKGNILERFSAQQFPDLHSELNLSSLELGDSALYFCASSVEARGDEQFFGPGTRLTVL.

This clone was seen once. V gene TRBV28 combines with J gene TRBJ2-5, with 15 bases lining up with TRBD2. This CDR3 has 17 residues. CDR1 MDHEN and CDR2 SYDVKM come from the germline V gene. V was pared by 5 bases and J by 5 bases, with 9 bases of the junction left unmatched. This CDR3 reads CASSRTGLAGGGETQYF. The DNA for the CDR3 is TGTGCCAGCAGTCGAACGGGACTAGCGGGAGGAGGGGAGACCCAGTACTTC. The full variable domain, in which reference TRBV28 and TRBJ2-5 provide the parts outside the CDR3, is DVKVTQSSRYLVKRTGEKVFLECVQDMDHENMFWYRQDPGLGLRLIYFSYDVKMKEKGDIPEGYSVSREKKERFSLILESASTNQTSMYLCASSRTGLAGGGETQYFGPGTRLLVL.

A single count supports this clone. This chain uses TRBV2 with TRBJ2-5; the match to TRBD1 covers 9 bases. The closer fit of TRBJ2-7 to the DNA end suggests the J call may be wrong. CDR1 is SNHLY and CDR2 is FYNNEI in the germline V gene. The CDR3 spans 14 residues. The CDR3 nucleotides are TGTGCCAGCAGTGAGGGGACAGGGAACTACGAGCAGTACTTC. The encoded protein is CASSEGTGNYEQYF.

The chain carries TRBV6-6 and TRBJ2-1, with TRBD1 matching over 10 bases. Germline V gene data show CDR1 as MNHNY and CDR2 as SVGAGI (reference sequence). The CDR3 is made up of 16 amino acids. The junction had 8 bases not matched to a gene; V was cut back by 6 bases and J by 3 bases. In DNA form, the CDR3 reads TGTGCCAGCAGGCGGACAGGGGGATTTAACTACAATGAGCAGTTCTTC. Translated, it gives CASRRTGGFNYNEQFF.

The chain combines TRBV18 with TRBJ1-5; D possibly corresponds to TRBD1 (5 bases). CDR3 size: 12 residues. Germline CDR1 KGHSH, CDR2 LQKENI. V shed 6 bases and J shed 6 bases, with 9 bases lying between them. The CDR3 DNA reads TGTGCCAGCTCTCTGCAGGGTCAGCCCCAGCATTTT. Amino acids: CASSLQGQPQHF. The complete variable domain, with remaining parts taken from reference TRBV18 and TRBJ1-5, reads NAGVMQNPRHLVRRRGQEARLRCSPMKGHSHVYWYRQLPEEGLKFMVYLQKENIIDESGMPKERFSAEFPKEGPSILRIQQVVRGDSAAYFCASSLQGQPQHFGDGTRLSIL.

This clone has just one count. The V and J genes are TRBV19 and TRBJ2-7; 7 bases are shared with TRBD1. The CDR3 extends over 12 amino acids. Germline V gene lookup returns CDR1 LNHDA and CDR2 SQIVND (reference sequence). V was clipped by 9 bases and J by 2 bases; unmatched bases: 4. The CDR3: CARGTETYEQYF. The DNA of the CDR3 is TGTGCCAGGGGGACAGAGACCTACGAGCAGTACTTC.

The chain combines TRBV6-5 with TRBJ1-2; tentatively, D is TRBD1 (6 bases). CDR1 and CDR2 (germline): MNHEY, SVGAGI. V lost 5 bases and J 8 bases, leaving 15 bases between the germline ends. The CDR3 covers 13 residues. The CDR3 region has the DNA TGTGCCAGCAGTCCCGTGGCAGGGGAGGGCTACACCTTC. As protein: CASSPVAGEGYTF.

The chain recombines TRBV7-2 with TRBJ2-2; TRBD2 aligns across 12 bases. The germline V gene encodes CDR1 SGHTA and CDR2 FQGNSA. The CDR3 extends over 15 amino acids. The trim removed 2 bases at V and 7 bases at J, leaving 2 bases unmatched. CDR3 coding DNA: TGTGCCAGCAGCTTATCTAGCGGGGGGGTCGGGGAGCTGTTTTTT. As protein: CASSLSSGGVGELFF. Looking up the rest from reference TRBV7-2 and TRBJ2-2 gives the full variable domain: GAGVSQSPSNKVTEKGKDVELRCDPISGHTALYWYRQSLGQGLEFLIYFQGNSAPDKSGLPSDRFSAERTGGSVSTLTIQRTQQEDSAVYLCASSLSSGGVGELFFGEGSRLTVL.

CDR3 sequence: CASSSLDYNSPLHF. The CDR3 nucleotides are TGTGCCAGCAGCAGCTTAGATTATAATTCACCCCTCCACTTT. V and J are TRBV6-5 and TRBJ1-6; D not certain. This CDR3 has 14 amino acids. Germline-derived CDR1 and CDR2 are MNHEY and SVGAGI. V was clipped by 6 bases and J by 4 bases, with 10 bases between them.

V gene TRBV5-1 combines with J gene TRBJ2-3, with D possibly being TRBD2 (6 bases). V gave up 0 bases and J gave up 2 bases, with 10 bases separating them. Germline V CDR1 and CDR2: SGHRS, YFSETQ. The CDR3 runs to 15 residues. The CDR3 spells CASSLAGVFTDTQYF. The CDR3 nucleotides are TGCGCCAGCAGCTTGGCGGGAGTCTTCACAGATACGCAGTATTTT.

V usage is TRBV7-9 and J usage is TRBJ2-2, with 7 bases lining up with TRBD2. The germline V gene encodes CDR1 SEHNR and CDR2 FQNEAQ (reference sequence). After removal of 5 bases from V and 2 bases from J, the junction contained 5 bases not matched to a gene. The CDR3 loop spans 15 amino acids. CDR3 sequence reads: CASSRTSPNTGELFF. The CDR3 DNA is TGTGCCAGCAGCCGGACTAGTCCTAACACCGGGGAGCTGTTTTTT.

This clone has only one observation. The chain combines TRBV6-1 with TRBJ2-3, with D uncertain. The CDR3 extends over 15 amino acids. V was clipped by 3 bases and J by 2 bases, with 12 bases between them. CDR1 is MNHNS and CDR2 is SASEGT in the germline V gene. The DNA for the CDR3 is TGTGCCAGCAGTGATATGGCGAGGACCACAGATACGCAGTATTTT. Its protein product is CASSDMARTTDTQYF.

The chain links TRBV25-1 to TRBJ1-4; tentatively, D is TRBD1 (6 bases). Germline V gene sequence: CDR1 MGHDK, CDR2 SYGVNS. This CDR3 has 13 amino acids. V was trimmed by 7 bases and J by 6 bases, leaving 12 bases between them. CDR3 sequence: CASTLSGDEKLFF. The CDR3 DNA reads TGTGCCAGCACCCTTTCAGGGGATGAAAAACTGTTTTTT.

The chain joins TRBV7-2 to TRBJ1-5; 7 bases map to TRBD1. The CDR3 extends over 17 amino acids. V was pared by 4 bases and J by 0 bases, with 9 bases of the junction left unmatched. CDR1 and CDR2 from the germline V gene are SGHTA and FQGNSA. The CDR3 DNA is TGTGCCAGCAGCTCCGGACAGGAATATTATAGCAATCAGCCCCAGCATTTT. It yields the protein CASSSGQEYYSNQPQHF.

This chain links TRBV5-6 with TRBJ2-3; D not certain. The CDR3 is 12 amino acids. Trimming removed 8 bases at V and 2 bases at J, with 9 bases between. Germline CDR1 is SGHDT and CDR2 is YYEEEE. The CDR3 sequence: CASKDLTDTQYF. DNA of the CDR3: TGTGCCAGTAAGGACCTCACAGATACGCAGTATTTT.

V gene TRBV11-2 combines with J gene TRBJ1-1; D perhaps matches TRBD1 (5 bases). Trimming stripped 0 bases from V and 1 base from J, with 12 bases between. From germline, CDR1 is SGHAT and CDR2 FQNNGV. The CDR3 spans 16 residues. The CDR3 here is CASSLDPDTTNTEAFF. Written as DNA, the CDR3 is TGTGCCAGCAGCTTAGACCCGGACACAACGAACACTGAAGCTTTCTTT.

This clone was found once. V is TRBV6-5 and J is TRBJ2-5; 11 bases map to TRBD2. This CDR3 comprises 15 residues. With 6 bases clipped from V and 0 bases from J, the junction kept 3 bases outside the gene matches. Germline loops: CDR1 MNHEY, CDR2 SVGAGI. CDR3 coding DNA: TGTGCCAGCAGAAAGGGACTAGCGGACCAAGAGACCCAGTACTTC. Amino acids: CASRKGLADQETQYF.

The chain uses TRBV2 and TRBJ2-5, with D tentatively TRBD2 (5 bases). Germline assignment: CDR1 SNHLY and CDR2 FYNNEI. There are 15 residues in the CDR3. V lost 6 bases and J lost 4, with 18 bases in between. The CDR3, as DNA: TGTGCCAGCAGCTCCCCCGCCGGAGGAGGAGAGACCCAGTACTTC. Translation: CASSSPAGGGETQYF. Combining the CDR3 with reference TRBV2 and TRBJ2-5 gives the whole variable domain EPEVTQTPSHQVTQMGQEVILRCVPISNHLYFYWYRQILGQKVEFLVSFYNNEISEKSEIFDDQFSVERPDGSNFTLKIRSTKLEDSAMYFCASSSPAGGGETQYFGPGTRLLVL.

On this clone itself: The sample carries other DNA sequences with the same CDR3. The chain combines TRBV4-1 with TRBJ2-1; tentative D call: TRBD2 (6 bases). Germline values: CDR1 MGHRA, CDR2 YSYEKL. The CDR3 has 15 amino acids. The V end lost 1 base, the J end lost 7 bases, and 14 bases lay between the germline ends. This chain's CDR3 is CASSQGTIAGNEQFF. CDR3 DNA: TGCGCCAGCAGCCAAGGGACTATCGCGGGGAATGAGCAGTTCTTC.

The chain combines TRBV6-1 with TRBJ1-2; possibly TRBD1 for D (5 bases). Trimming cost V 2 bases and J 10 bases, with 14 bases left between them. The CDR3 length is 13 residues. The germline CDR1 and CDR2 sequences are MNHNS and SASEGT. The CDR3 region has the DNA TGTGCCAGCAGTGAAAACATGGCGGGGGTCTACACCTTC. The encoded protein is CASSENMAGVYTF.

The chain recombines TRBV5-1 with TRBJ2-1; D gene uncertain. V lost 0 bases to trimming and J lost 4 bases, with 5 bases between them. The CDR3 covers 13 residues. Germline V gives CDR1 SGHRS, CDR2 YFSETQ. CDR3 in amino acids: CASSLEEYNEQFF. The CDR3 region has the DNA TGCGCCAGCAGCTTGGAAGAGTACAATGAGCAGTTCTTC. Complete variable domain (other parts from reference TRBV5-1 and TRBJ2-1): KAGVTQTPRYLIKTRGQQVTLSCSPISGHRSVSWYQQTPGQGLQFLFEYFSETQRNKGNFPGRFSGRQFSNSRSEMNVSTLELGDSALYLCASSLEEYNEQFFGPGTRLTVL.

The chain links TRBV29-1 to TRBJ1-1; 8 nucleotides agree with TRBD1. This CDR3 is built from 12 residues. J lost 4 bases, V lost 7 bases, and 5 bases had no gene match. The V gene's germline CDR1 is SQVTM and CDR2 ANQGSEA. CDR3 coding DNA: TGCAGCGCGGACAGGGCCGTCACTGAAGCTTTCTTT. Protein: CSADRAVTEAFF.

The V and J genes are TRBV9 and TRBJ2-6; 11 bases align to TRBD1. Germline assignment: CDR1 SGDLS and CDR2 YYNGEE. The CDR3 totals 20 residues. Trimming cost V 0 bases and J 2 bases; bases outside gene matches: 10. The DNA for the CDR3 is TGTGCCAGCAGCGTAGCTTCCTATCCGGGACAGGGGGCTGGGGCCAACGTCCTGACTTTC. Protein: CASSVASYPGQGAGANVLTF.

The chain couples TRBV7-2 to TRBJ2-5; 7 bases align to TRBD2. Germline CDR1 and CDR2: SGHTA and FQGNSA. This CDR3 spans 14 amino acids. V gave up 5 bases and J gave up 7 bases; unmatched junction bases: 10. The CDR3 DNA sequence: TGTGCCAGCAGCCTCCCTGCTAGCGGTGCGACCCAGTACTTC. Amino acids: CASSLPASGATQYF.